The sequence of this T cell receptor (beta chain) was determined in a study of beta chain features in type 1 diabetes. Study-level background: Across every sample, approximately 110,000,000 sorted cells were examined in total.

Study outcomes and limitations: Among all four CD4+ subsets, Type 1 diabetes patients had TCRB CDR3s that were moderately but significantly shorter. Patients' naive, central memory and regulatory TCRB repertoires appeared more alike than those of healthy donors.

About 110 mL of blood, on average, came from one heparinised draw per donor. CD45RO/CCR7/CD25/CD127/CD95/CD27 staining was used to isolate CD4+ naive, central memory, regulatory and stem cell-like memory cells by sorting. Of note for this clone: The antigen remains undetermined.

Expressed TCRB transcripts were sequenced after all isolated RNA was converted to cDNA. This table comes from immunoSEQ multiplex PCR, and its TCRdb copy is limited to in-frame clones, with some not included. The sample yields about 70,000 clones, roughly 50% seen once. The CDR3 extends over 12 amino acids. The V end was cut by 6 bases, the J end by 4 bases, with 9 bases between. CDR1 and CDR2 from the germline V gene are SEHNR and FQNEAQ (reference sequence). The chain carries TRBV7-9 and TRBJ1-2, with D unclear. Sequencing was done on a sample of central memory CD4+ T cells from blood. The clonotype comes from a man aged 25-45 years with type 1 diabetes. The CDR3 nucleotides read TGTGCCAGCAGTATAGAGGGCTATGGCTACACCTTC. Encoded protein: CASSIEGYGYTF. Together with reference TRBV7-9 and TRBJ1-2, the CDR3 gives the full variable domain: DTGVSQNPRHKITKRGQNVTFRCDPISEHNRLYWYRQTLGQGPEFLTYFQNEAQLEKSRLLSDRFSAERPKGSFSTLEIQRTEQGDSAMYLCASSIEGYGYTFGSGTRLTVV.